Listed below are T cell receptor beta chains from one sample, sequenced in a study of blood T cell repertoires in COVID-19. Sequenced by immunoSEQ multiplex PCR; TCRdb stores in-frame clones only, minus some. The repertoire consists of 70,000 to 100,000 clones, with 86% occurring once and the leading ten covering approximately 1.3%. What was sequenced was peripheral blood. The origin of the receptors is a man aged 80 or over with active or convalescent COVID-19. CDR3s include the opening cysteine and the closing phenylalanine or tryptophan. A D gene is named only where the DNA matches it firmly. For some rows the clone size is stated as once, few or many, or as a class when expanded; others skip it.

V	J	D	size	CDR3	DNA
TRBV6-5	TRBJ2-1	TRBD2	NA	CASRPTSGGPLEQFF	TGTGCCAGCAGGCCCACTAGCGGGGGTCCCCTAGAGCAGTTCTTC
TRBV28	TRBJ2-1	TRBD2	NA	CASEGLASYNEQFF	TGTGCCAGTGAGGGACTAGCGTCCTACAATGAGCAGTTCTTC
TRBV6-5	TRBJ1-4	NA	NA	CASSYSTANEKLFF	TGTGCCAGCAGTTACTCGACTGCAAATGAAAAACTGTTTTTT
TRBV18	TRBJ1-6	TRBD1	NA	CASSPQGAQTSPLHF	TGTGCCAGCTCACCACAGGGGGCACAAACTTCACCCCTCCACTTT
TRBV20-1	TRBJ1-5	TRBD1	NA	CSASPGTGDQPQHF	TGCAGTGCTAGTCCCGGGACAGGGGATCAGCCCCAGCATTTT
TRBV19	TRBJ1-3	TRBD1	NA	CASSGTGVGNTIYF	TGTGCCAGTAGTGGAACAGGGGTTGGAAACACCATATATTTT
TRBV15	TRBJ2-7	TRBD2	few	CATSPKTGLAHEQYF	TGTGCCACCAGCCCGAAGACAGGACTAGCCCACGAGCAGTACTTC
TRBV18	TRBJ1-1	NA	NA	CASSPGRNTEAFF	TGTGCCAGCTCACCAGGCCGTAACACTGAAGCTTTCTTT
TRBV4-3	TRBJ2-7	NA	NA	CASSQGSVSYEQYF	TGCGCCAGCAGCCAAGGTTCGGTATCCTACGAGCAGTACTTC
TRBV6-6	TRBJ1-1	NA	NA	CASTPRSGGGTEAFF	TGTGCCAGCACCCCACGGTCGGGGGGTGGTACTGAAGCTTTCTTT
TRBV6-5	TRBJ2-5	NA	once	CASSLGQFGETQYF	TGTGCCAGCAGCCTCGGACAGTTTGGGGAGACCCAGTACTTC
TRBV7-9	TRBJ1-1	TRBD1	NA	CASSFSPGGFSEAFF	TGTGCCAGCAGCTTTTCACCAGGGGGATTCTCTGAAGCTTTCTTT
TRBV10-1	TRBJ2-7	TRBD1	NA	CAKGQGLTYEQYF	TGCGCCAAGGGACAGGGACTAACCTACGAGCAGTACTTC
TRBV19	TRBJ2-7	NA	NA	CASSDAGQGFSYEQYF	TGTGCCAGTAGTGACGCTGGCCAGGGCTTTTCTTACGAGCAGTACTTC
TRBV9	TRBJ1-2	TRBD1	NA	CASSPGQANYGYTF	TGTGCCAGCAGCCCGGGACAGGCCAACTATGGCTACACCTTC
TRBV19	TRBJ1-6	TRBD1	once	CASSADRGYNSPLHF	TGTGCCAGTAGCGCCGACAGGGGTTATAATTCACCCCTCCACTTT
TRBV19	TRBJ1-2	TRBD1	NA	CASRPPGQGRYGYTF	TGTGCCAGTCGTCCCCCGGGACAGGGCAGGTATGGCTACACCTTC
TRBV6-2/TRBV6-3	TRBJ1-2	NA	NA	CASSYSAFRTYGYTF	TGTGCCAGCAGTTACTCAGCGTTCAGAACCTATGGCTACACCTTC
TRBV18	TRBJ1-1	TRBD1	NA	CASSPPGGDTEAFF	TGTGCCAGCTCACCACCAGGGGGCGACACTGAAGCTTTCTTT
TRBV6-1	TRBJ2-7	TRBD2	NA	CASSPGRALGEQYF	TGTGCCAGCAGTCCCGGGAGGGCGTTGGGCGAGCAGTACTTC
TRBV2	TRBJ1-5	NA	few	CASSELGAGQPQHF	TGTGCCAGCAGTGAACTGGGGGCTGGACAGCCCCAGCATTTT
TRBV5-1	TRBJ1-6	TRBD1	NA	CASSYGQVNSPLHF	TGCGCCAGCAGCTATGGACAGGTTAATTCACCCCTCCACTTT
TRBV4-3	TRBJ1-1	TRBD1	NA	CASSHNTQGTEAFF	TGCGCCAGCAGCCATAACACACAGGGGACTGAAGCTTTCTTT
TRBV9	TRBJ2-7	NA	NA	CASSVAVGEYEQYF	TGTGCCAGCAGCGTAGCGGTGGGAGAGTACGAGCAGTACTTC
TRBV4-2	TRBJ2-2	TRBD2	NA	CASSLRGGSGAANTGELFF	TGTGCCAGCAGCCTCCGCGGGGGTAGCGGGGCCGCGAACACCGGGGAGCTGTTTTTT
TRBV28	TRBJ2-1	NA	NA	CATKRREWNEQFF	TGTGCCACCAAGAGACGGGAGTGGAATGAGCAGTTCTTC
TRBV7-2	TRBJ2-7	NA	NA	CATASLGGGSYEQYF	TGTGCCACAGCCTCCTTAGGCGGAGGATCCTACGAGCAGTACTTC
TRBV5-4	TRBJ1-1	NA	NA	CASSPTGGWDTEAFF	TGTGCCAGCAGCCCAACCGGAGGCTGGGACACTGAAGCTTTCTTT
TRBV27	TRBJ1-1	NA	NA	CARGGSGGPLEAFF	TGTGCCAGGGGGGGATCCGGAGGGCCTCTTGAAGCTTTCTTT
TRBV6-1	TRBJ1-4	NA	NA	CASSATLRPTAGLNEKLFF	TGTGCCAGCAGTGCAACCCTCCGTCCTACAGCAGGGCTAAATGAAAAACTGTTTTTT
TRBV7-8	TRBJ2-5	TRBD2	NA	CASSRGGSGKETQYF	TGTGCCAGCAGCCGGGGCGGGAGCGGGAAGGAGACCCAGTACTTC
TRBV5-5	TRBJ1-2	NA	NA	CASSQETGGDGYTF	TGTGCCAGCAGCCAAGAGACAGGCGGAGATGGCTACACCTTC
TRBV5-5	TRBJ2-7	TRBD1	NA	CASSPRTGWYEQYF	TGTGCCAGCAGCCCGCGGACAGGGTGGTACGAGCAGTACTTC
TRBV2	TRBJ1-1	NA	NA	CATNSLLNTEAFF	TGTGCCACCAACAGCCTTTTGAACACTGAAGCTTTCTTT
TRBV6-7	TRBJ2-1	TRBD1	NA	CARRRGQGYNEQFF	TGTGCCAGAAGACGGGGACAGGGCTACAATGAGCAGTTCTTC
TRBV6-5	TRBJ2-2	NA	once	CASSTGLNTGELFF	TGTGCCAGCAGTACGGGACTCAACACCGGGGAGCTGTTTTTT
TRBV5-6	TRBJ1-6	NA	NA	CASSQPGHGSPLHF	TGTGCCAGCAGTCAACCGGGACACGGTTCACCCCTCCACTTT
TRBV6-6	TRBJ2-2	NA	NA	CASVSNTGELFF	TGTGCCAGCGTGTCTAACACCGGGGAGCTGTTTTTT
TRBV5-1	TRBJ2-3	NA	NA	CASSLDGITQYF	TGCGCCAGCAGCTTGGACGGTATTACGCAGTATTTT
TRBV5-1	TRBJ2-3	TRBD2	NA	CASRPRTSGTNTDTQYF	TGCGCCAGCAGACCAAGGACTAGCGGGACGAACACAGATACGCAGTATTTT
TRBV6-6	TRBJ1-4	NA	NA	CASSYFQGFGEKLFF	TGTGCCAGCAGTTACTTCCAGGGTTTTGGTGAAAAACTGTTTTTT
TRBV19	TRBJ1-4	TRBD1	NA	CASSIRPGTGINAEKLFF	TGTGCCAGTAGTATCCGTCCCGGGACAGGGATTAATGCAGAAAAACTGTTTTTT
TRBV18	TRBJ1-6	NA	NA	CASREGLDSPLHF	TGTGCCAGCAGGGAGGGGTTGGACTCACCCCTCCACTTT
TRBV27	TRBJ1-5	TRBD1	NA	CASSLGQGLNQPQHF	TGTGCCAGCAGTTTAGGACAGGGCCTCAATCAGCCCCAGCATTTT
TRBV18	TRBJ1-5	TRBD1	NA	CASSKDRNQPQHF	TGTGCCAGCTCAAAGGACAGGAATCAGCCCCAGCATTTT
TRBV30	TRBJ2-3	TRBD2	once	CACKRGLAEFTDTQYF	TGTGCCTGCAAACGGGGACTAGCGGAATTCACAGATACGCAGTATTTT
TRBV18	TRBJ1-2	TRBD1	NA	CASSPQGTGLNYGYTF	TGTGCCAGCTCACCACAGGGGACAGGGCTTAACTATGGCTACACCTTC
TRBV12-5	TRBJ2-2	NA	NA	CASGNWAAAGELFF	TGTGCTAGTGGTAATTGGGCTGCAGCCGGGGAGCTGTTTTTT
TRBV20-1	TRBJ1-2	NA	NA	CSASEGADYGYTF	TGCAGTGCTAGTGAAGGGGCTGACTATGGCTACACCTTC
TRBV5-1	TRBJ1-2	TRBD1	NA	CASSSRDRGRDGYTF	TGCGCCAGCAGCTCCCGGGACAGGGGACGGGATGGCTACACCTTC
TRBV7-2	TRBJ1-5	TRBD1	NA	CASSPGQGSQPQHF	TGTGCCAGCAGCCCGGGACAGGGATCTCAGCCCCAGCATTTT
TRBV6-6	TRBJ2-1	TRBD2	NA	CASRTSGTNEQFF	TGTGCCAGCAGGACTAGCGGGACCAATGAGCAGTTCTTC
TRBV4-1	TRBJ2-3	TRBD2	NA	CASSQEDLAGGSDTQYF	TGCGCCAGCAGCCAAGAGGATCTAGCGGGAGGTTCGGATACGCAGTATTTT
TRBV10-3	TRBJ1-4	NA	NA	CAISESPGEKLFF	TGTGCCATCAGTGAGTCGCCGGGGGAAAAACTGTTTTTT
TRBV28	TRBJ1-2	NA	NA	CASSFQGNYGYTF	TGTGCCAGCAGTTTCCAGGGTAACTATGGCTACACCTTC
TRBV18	TRBJ2-1	TRBD2	NA	CASSPPSLAGGHNEQFF	TGTGCCAGCTCACCACCGTCACTAGCGGGAGGCCACAATGAGCAGTTCTTC
TRBV7-2	TRBJ2-7	TRBD2	few	CASSLALAGVIGGSEQYF	TGTGCCAGCAGCTTAGCTTTGGCGGGAGTCATCGGGGGATCCGAGCAGTACTTC
TRBV5-1	TRBJ1-1	TRBD1	NA	CASSLPGTGNEAFF	TGCGCCAGCAGCTTGCCAGGGACAGGGAATGAAGCTTTCTTT
TRBV29-1	TRBJ2-1	TRBD2	NA	CSVEDQGTSGRALYNEQFF	TGCAGCGTTGAAGATCAAGGGACTAGCGGGAGGGCCTTGTACAATGAGCAGTTCTTC